The rows below give T cell receptor beta chains drawn from one sample of a study of blood T cell repertoires in COVID-19. TCRdb keeps only in-frame clones here, not all; method: immunoSEQ multiplex PCR. The sample has approximately 110,000 clones, around 90% seen once. The specimen was peripheral blood. These receptors all come from a man aged 45-65 years with COVID-19, enrolled during active disease. CDR3s include the opening cysteine and the closing phenylalanine or tryptophan. A D gene is named only where the DNA matches it firmly. Only some rows state a clone size, as once, few, many or a class for expanded clones.

clone_size: NA; d_call: NA; v_call: TRBV3-1/TRBV3-2; j_call: TRBJ2-1; cdr3_nt: TGTGCCAGCAGACACGGAGGGGGGGACAATGAGCAGTTCTTC; cdr3_aa: CASRHGGGDNEQFF
clone_size: NA; d_call: TRBD1; v_call: TRBV19; j_call: TRBJ2-6; cdr3_nt: TGTGCCAGTAGTCCCTCTGGGGGGGACAGGGCGATCTCTGGGGCCAACGTCCTGACTTTC; cdr3_aa: CASSPSGGDRAISGANVLTF
clone_size: NA; d_call: TRBD2; v_call: TRBV18; j_call: TRBJ2-1; cdr3_nt: TGTGCCAGCTCCCCAGCGGGAGTCTACAATGAGCAGTTCTTC; cdr3_aa: CASSPAGVYNEQFF
clone_size: NA; d_call: TRBD1; v_call: TRBV10-3; j_call: TRBJ1-3; cdr3_nt: TGTGCCATCAGTTCTCTACAGGGGCAGGGAGGAAACACCATATATTTT; cdr3_aa: CAISSLQGQGGNTIYF
clone_size: NA; d_call: NA; v_call: TRBV4-1; j_call: TRBJ2-6; cdr3_nt: TGCGCCAGCAGCCAAGTACCGGGAGAAAACTCTGGGGCCAACGTCCTGACTTTC; cdr3_aa: CASSQVPGENSGANVLTF
clone_size: NA; d_call: NA; v_call: TRBV4-1; j_call: TRBJ2-1; cdr3_nt: TGCGCCAGCAGCCAACCTAGCGCCTATGAGCAGTTCTTC; cdr3_aa: CASSQPSAYEQFF
clone_size: NA; d_call: TRBD1; v_call: TRBV19; j_call: TRBJ1-2; cdr3_nt: TGTGCCAGTAGTCTGCAGGGGGCCGGCTATGGCTACACCTTC; cdr3_aa: CASSLQGAGYGYTF
clone_size: NA; d_call: NA; v_call: TRBV6-5; j_call: TRBJ1-1; cdr3_nt: TGTGCCAGCACCCCGCCGGGGGAGGTGACTGAAGCTTTCTTT; cdr3_aa: CASTPPGEVTEAFF
clone_size: once; d_call: TRBD1; v_call: TRBV4-1; j_call: TRBJ2-2; cdr3_nt: TGCGCCAGCAGCCAAGAGGGGACAGGGAACACCGGGGAGCTGTTTTTT; cdr3_aa: CASSQEGTGNTGELFF
clone_size: NA; d_call: TRBD1; v_call: TRBV11-2; j_call: TRBJ1-4; cdr3_nt: TGTGCCAGCAGCCTACAGGGGTCAGGAGGAAAACTGTTTTTT; cdr3_aa: CASSLQGSGGKLFF
clone_size: NA; d_call: TRBD2; v_call: TRBV30; j_call: TRBJ2-5; cdr3_nt: TGTGCCTGGACTAAAGGGGGGTCGCTAGCGGGAGGGCCCTGGGAGACCCAGTACTTC; cdr3_aa: CAWTKGGSLAGGPWETQYF
clone_size: NA; d_call: NA; v_call: TRBV4-1; j_call: TRBJ2-1; cdr3_nt: TGCGCCAGCAGAATCCTAGCCAATGCGTACAATGAGCAGTTCTTC; cdr3_aa: CASRILANAYNEQFF
clone_size: NA; d_call: NA; v_call: TRBV21-1; j_call: TRBJ2-3; cdr3_nt: TGTGCCAGCAGCAAAGTTGGGGAGGGGCGACCTCACACAGATACGCAGTATTTT; cdr3_aa: CASSKVGEGRPHTDTQYF
clone_size: NA; d_call: NA; v_call: TRBV15; j_call: TRBJ1-1; cdr3_nt: TGTGCCACCAGCAGTGGGCAGCTGAACACTGAAGCTTTCTTT; cdr3_aa: CATSSGQLNTEAFF
clone_size: few; d_call: TRBD1; v_call: TRBV19; j_call: TRBJ2-5; cdr3_nt: TGTGCCAGTTCTAATCCGGGACAGGGGGAAGAGACCCAGTACTTC; cdr3_aa: CASSNPGQGEETQYF
clone_size: NA; d_call: NA; v_call: TRBV6-6; j_call: TRBJ2-7; cdr3_nt: TGTGCCAGCAGGGGTACAGCTATTTTCTCCTACGAGCAGTACTTC; cdr3_aa: CASRGTAIFSYEQYF
clone_size: NA; d_call: NA; v_call: TRBV5-4; j_call: TRBJ2-3; cdr3_nt: TGTGCCAGCAACGACTACAGGGCTCAGACAGATACGCAGTATTTT; cdr3_aa: CASNDYRAQTDTQYF
clone_size: NA; d_call: TRBD1; v_call: TRBV2; j_call: TRBJ1-6; cdr3_nt: TGTGCCAGCAGTGTGACAGGGTCTAATTCACCCCTCCACTTT; cdr3_aa: CASSVTGSNSPLHF
clone_size: NA; d_call: NA; v_call: TRBV3-1/TRBV3-2; j_call: TRBJ2-2; cdr3_nt: TGTGCCAGCAGCCAAATGGGGGGACCGAACACCGGGGAGCTGTTTTTT; cdr3_aa: CASSQMGGPNTGELFF
clone_size: NA; d_call: NA; v_call: TRBV28; j_call: TRBJ1-5; cdr3_nt: TGTGCCAGCACGGCGGTTAGCAATCAGCCCCAGCATTTT; cdr3_aa: CASTAVSNQPQHF
clone_size: NA; d_call: NA; v_call: TRBV27; j_call: TRBJ2-6; cdr3_nt: TGTGCCAGCAGTTTATCGTCCAGGGCTGGGGCCAACGTCCTGACTTTC; cdr3_aa: CASSLSSRAGANVLTF
clone_size: NA; d_call: TRBD1; v_call: TRBV28; j_call: TRBJ1-1; cdr3_nt: TGTGCCAGCAGTTCCAGGACAGGGGCGGACACTGAAGCTTTCTTT; cdr3_aa: CASSSRTGADTEAFF
clone_size: NA; d_call: NA; v_call: TRBV7-2; j_call: TRBJ2-3; cdr3_nt: TGTGCCAGCAGCTCAGGTGTGCTTCTAACCACAGATACGCAGTATTTT; cdr3_aa: CASSSGVLLTTDTQYF
clone_size: NA; d_call: TRBD2; v_call: TRBV9; j_call: TRBJ2-1; cdr3_nt: TGTGCCAGCAGCCCCCGAACCGCGGGAGTCGACAATGAGCAGTTCTTC; cdr3_aa: CASSPRTAGVDNEQFF
clone_size: NA; d_call: TRBD2; v_call: TRBV29-1; j_call: TRBJ2-2; cdr3_nt: TGCAGCGTCCTATTCTATTCGGGAGGACTCACCGGGGAGCTGTTTTTT; cdr3_aa: CSVLFYSGGLTGELFF
clone_size: NA; d_call: TRBD2; v_call: TRBV3-1/TRBV3-2; j_call: TRBJ2-4; cdr3_nt: TGTGCCAGCAGCCAAGACGCAGCGGGGAGGGTCATTCAGTACTTC; cdr3_aa: CASSQDAAGRVIQYF
clone_size: NA; d_call: NA; v_call: TRBV6-1; j_call: TRBJ2-2; cdr3_nt: TGTGCCAGCAGTGATAACCGGGGCGGGGAGCTGTTTTTT; cdr3_aa: CASSDNRGGELFF
clone_size: NA; d_call: NA; v_call: TRBV4-1; j_call: TRBJ2-4; cdr3_nt: TGCGCCAGCAGCCAAGATTACGGAGGGGCAGGGGGTTTCAGCAAAAACATTCAGTACTTC; cdr3_aa: CASSQDYGGAGGFSKNIQYF
clone_size: NA; d_call: TRBD2; v_call: TRBV10-1; j_call: TRBJ2-1; cdr3_nt: TGCGCCAGCAGGCCCGGGACTAGCGGGAGCGCTGAGCAGTTCTTC; cdr3_aa: CASRPGTSGSAEQFF
clone_size: NA; d_call: NA; v_call: TRBV7-9; j_call: TRBJ2-7; cdr3_nt: TGTGCCAGCAGCACGTCCTCAGGGGCCTACGAGCAGTACTTC; cdr3_aa: CASSTSSGAYEQYF
clone_size: once; d_call: NA; v_call: TRBV21-1; j_call: TRBJ2-7; cdr3_nt: TGTGCCCCCCCCAGGGGCCCTAGAACCTACGAGCAGTACTTC; cdr3_aa: CAPPRGPRTYEQYF
clone_size: NA; d_call: NA; v_call: TRBV12-3/TRBV12-4; j_call: TRBJ2-1; cdr3_nt: TGTGCCAGCAGTCACGACACGAATGAGCAGTTCTTC; cdr3_aa: CASSHDTNEQFF
clone_size: NA; d_call: NA; v_call: TRBV28; j_call: TRBJ2-6; cdr3_nt: TGTGCCAGCAGTTCTGGGGCGTCTGGGGCCAACGTCCTGACTTTC; cdr3_aa: CASSSGASGANVLTF
clone_size: NA; d_call: NA; v_call: TRBV28; j_call: TRBJ1-5; cdr3_nt: TGTGCCAGCAGTTTGTTGAGTAGTGGCAATCAGCCCCAGCATTTT; cdr3_aa: CASSLLSSGNQPQHF
clone_size: NA; d_call: TRBD2; v_call: TRBV4-3; j_call: TRBJ2-2; cdr3_nt: TGCGCCAGCAGCCAAGAAACTAGCGGGAGGACTGGGACCGGGGAGCTGTTTTTT; cdr3_aa: CASSQETSGRTGTGELFF
clone_size: once; d_call: TRBD2; v_call: TRBV5-4; j_call: TRBJ2-7; cdr3_nt: TGTGCCAGCAGCCTTAGCGGGAGGGCCTACGAGCAGTACTTC; cdr3_aa: CASSLSGRAYEQYF
clone_size: once; d_call: TRBD2; v_call: TRBV9; j_call: TRBJ2-7; cdr3_nt: TGTGCCAGCAGTAAGCGGGAGACTCTAGGGTACGAGCAGTACTTC; cdr3_aa: CASSKRETLGYEQYF
clone_size: NA; d_call: NA; v_call: TRBV2; j_call: TRBJ2-5; cdr3_nt: TGTGCCAGCAGTGCCGGGGGACAAGAGACCCAGTACTTC; cdr3_aa: CASSAGGQETQYF
clone_size: NA; d_call: NA; v_call: TRBV4-3; j_call: TRBJ2-7; cdr3_nt: TGCGCCAGCAGCCTAGCAACAGGGAACGAGCAGTACTTC; cdr3_aa: CASSLATGNEQYF
clone_size: NA; d_call: TRBD1; v_call: TRBV28; j_call: TRBJ1-5; cdr3_nt: TGTGCCAGCAGTAAAGGGGGCGCGGGGGGGAGCAATCAGCCCCAGCATTTT; cdr3_aa: CASSKGGAGGSNQPQHF
clone_size: NA; d_call: NA; v_call: TRBV4-3; j_call: TRBJ2-3; cdr3_nt: TGCGCCAGCAGCCAAGCTCCGGATCGGGCGCAGTATTTT; cdr3_aa: CASSQAPDRAQYF
clone_size: NA; d_call: NA; v_call: TRBV5-1; j_call: TRBJ2-2; cdr3_nt: TGCGCCAGCAGCTTCGGTCAACCCATCAACACCGGGGAGCTGTTTTTT; cdr3_aa: CASSFGQPINTGELFF
clone_size: NA; d_call: TRBD1; v_call: TRBV7-9; j_call: TRBJ1-5; cdr3_nt: TGTGCCAGCAGCTTAATGACAGGGCAGCCCCAGCATTTT; cdr3_aa: CASSLMTGQPQHF
clone_size: NA; d_call: NA; v_call: TRBV19; j_call: TRBJ1-2; cdr3_nt: TGTGCCAGTAGTGAGGACTCAAGCCGGAGGGGCTACACCTTC; cdr3_aa: CASSEDSSRRGYTF